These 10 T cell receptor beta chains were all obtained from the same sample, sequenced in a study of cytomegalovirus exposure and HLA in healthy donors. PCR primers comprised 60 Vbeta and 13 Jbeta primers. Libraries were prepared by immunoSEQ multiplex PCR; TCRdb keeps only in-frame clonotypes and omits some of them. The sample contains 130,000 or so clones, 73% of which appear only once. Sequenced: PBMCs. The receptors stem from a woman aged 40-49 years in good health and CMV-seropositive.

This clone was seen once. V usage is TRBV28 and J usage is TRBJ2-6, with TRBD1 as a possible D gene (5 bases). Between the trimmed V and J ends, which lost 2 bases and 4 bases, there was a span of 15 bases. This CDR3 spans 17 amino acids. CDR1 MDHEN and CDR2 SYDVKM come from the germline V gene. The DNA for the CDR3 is TGTGCCAGCAGTTTACAGGGTGGTTCTTTCGGGGCCAACGTCCTGACTTTC. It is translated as CASSLQGGSFGANVLTF. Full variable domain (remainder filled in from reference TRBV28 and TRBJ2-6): DVKVTQSSRYLVKRTGEKVFLECVQDMDHENMFWYRQDPGLGLRLIYFSYDVKMKEKGDIPEGYSVSREKKERFSLILESASTNQTSMYLCASSLQGGSFGANVLTFGAGSRLTVL.

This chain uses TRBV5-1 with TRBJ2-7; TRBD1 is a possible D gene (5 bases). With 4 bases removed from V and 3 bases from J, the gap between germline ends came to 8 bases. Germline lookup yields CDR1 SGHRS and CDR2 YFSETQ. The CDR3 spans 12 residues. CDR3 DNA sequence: TGCGCCAGCAGCGGACAAAACTACGAGCAGTACTTC. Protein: CASSGQNYEQYF.

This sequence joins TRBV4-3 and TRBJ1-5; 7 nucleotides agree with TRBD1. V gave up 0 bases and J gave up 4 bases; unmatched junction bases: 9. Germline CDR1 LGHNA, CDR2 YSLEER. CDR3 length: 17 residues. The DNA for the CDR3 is TGCGCCAGCAGCCAAGATCCAGGGGCAGGGGGAAATCAGCCCCAGCATTTT. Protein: CASSQDPGAGGNQPQHF.

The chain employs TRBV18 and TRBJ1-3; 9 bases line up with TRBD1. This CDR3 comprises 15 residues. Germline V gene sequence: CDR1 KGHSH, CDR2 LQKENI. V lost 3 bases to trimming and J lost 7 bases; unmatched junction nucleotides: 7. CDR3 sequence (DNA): TGTGCCAGCTCACCGGGACAGGGCGTACGGAACACCATATATTTT. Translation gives CASSPGQGVRNTIYF. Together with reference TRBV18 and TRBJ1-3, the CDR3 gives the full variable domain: NAGVMQNPRHLVRRRGQEARLRCSPMKGHSHVYWYRQLPEEGLKFMVYLQKENIIDESGMPKERFSAEFPKEGPSILRIQQVVRGDSAAYFCASSPGQGVRNTIYFGEGSWLTVV.

CDR3 amino acids: CASSLALGNNEQYF. DNA for the CDR3: TGCGCCAGCAGCCTAGCTTTAGGAAATAACGAGCAGTACTTC. This sequence joins TRBV10-2 and TRBJ2-5, with D possibly being TRBD2 (5 bases). The J call is doubtful: the DNA matches TRBJ2-7 better. This CDR3 region has 14 residues. CDR1 is WSHSY, CDR2 SAAADI, per germline.

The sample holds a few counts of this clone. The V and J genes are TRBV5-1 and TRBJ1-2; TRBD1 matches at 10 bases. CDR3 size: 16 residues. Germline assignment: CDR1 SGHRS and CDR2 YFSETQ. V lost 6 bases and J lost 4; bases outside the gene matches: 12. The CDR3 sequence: CASNPTGGAGGYGYTF. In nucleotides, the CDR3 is TGCGCCAGCAACCCGACAGGGGGCGCCGGGGGCTATGGCTACACCTTC.

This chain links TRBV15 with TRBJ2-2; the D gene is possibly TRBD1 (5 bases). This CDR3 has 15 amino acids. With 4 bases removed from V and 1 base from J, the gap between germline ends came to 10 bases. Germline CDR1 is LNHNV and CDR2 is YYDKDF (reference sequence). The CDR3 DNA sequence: TGTGCCACCAGCAAGACAGTGGGGAACACCGGGGAGCTGTTTTTT. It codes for CATSKTVGNTGELFF.

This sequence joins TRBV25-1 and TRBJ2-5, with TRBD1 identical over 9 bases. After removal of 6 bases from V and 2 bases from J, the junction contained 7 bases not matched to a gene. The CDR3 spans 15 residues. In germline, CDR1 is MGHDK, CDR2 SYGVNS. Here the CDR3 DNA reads TGTGCCAGCAGCGCCCCCGGGACAGGGCAAGAGACCCAGTACTTC. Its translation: CASSAPGTGQETQYF.

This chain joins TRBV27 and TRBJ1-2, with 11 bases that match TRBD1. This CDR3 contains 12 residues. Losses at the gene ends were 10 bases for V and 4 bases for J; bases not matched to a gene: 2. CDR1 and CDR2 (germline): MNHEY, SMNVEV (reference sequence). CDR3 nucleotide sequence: TGTGCCACCGGGACAGGGGGCTATGGCTACACCTTC. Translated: CATGTGGYGYTF.

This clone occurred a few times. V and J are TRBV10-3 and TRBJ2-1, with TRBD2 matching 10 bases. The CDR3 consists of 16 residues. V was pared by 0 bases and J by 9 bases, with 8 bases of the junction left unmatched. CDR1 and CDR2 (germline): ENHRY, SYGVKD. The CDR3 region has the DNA TGTGCCATCAGTGAGTCGCCCAGCGGGAGGGCAAGTGAGCAGTTCTTC. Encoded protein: CAISESPSGRASEQFF.